Presented here are 32 T cell receptor beta chains from one specimen sequenced in a study of T cell responses to AZD1222 COVID-19 vaccine (dated by TCRdb to about 2021). The sample's time point label, decoded: about 28 days (+/-7) after the second vaccine dose. The intended sense of this specimen's treatment or condition label: meningococcal conjugate vaccine given as trial control. Library creation used the immunoSEQ multiplex PCR assay. Entries here come from immuneACCESS through TCRdb and include only in-frame sequences with V and J called. Some clones fail to appear in such tables; in the studies checked, an unresolved V gene covers under half of the shortfall, and the cause of the remainder is unknown. The sample table holds about 76,000 clones, of which about 80% were seen once. The ten largest account for about 26% of the sample. The starting material was peripheral blood, obtained 28 days after the second dose of the MenACWY control vaccine. The source is an adult who received the MenACWY meningococcal vaccine as a control.

The chain joins TRBV28 to TRBJ1-6; TRBD1 agrees at 7 bases. The germline V gene encodes CDR1 MDHEN and CDR2 SYDVKM. The CDR3 contains 16 residues. V was clipped by 5 bases and J by 7 bases; unmatched bases: 11. DNA of the CDR3: TGTGCCAGCAGTCCTCAATACCAGGGGGGAAATTCACCCCTCCACTTT. Its translation is CASSPQYQGGNSPLHF.

The V call is TRBV20-1, the J call TRBJ2-7; D is undetermined. The germline gives CDR1 DFQATT, CDR2 SNEGSKA (reference sequence). The CDR3 runs to 11 residues. V dropped 5 bases and J dropped 2 bases, with 7 bases sitting between them. As DNA, the CDR3 is TGCAGTGCTTCTCCAACCTACGAGCAGTACTTC. Protein sequence: CSASPTYEQYF.

The sample holds one count of this clone. The chain is built from TRBV19 and TRBJ1-4; D unclear. Germline V gene sequence: CDR1 LNHDA, CDR2 SQIVND (reference sequence). CDR3 size: 13 residues. Trimming stripped 6 bases from V and 6 bases from J, with 11 bases between. Here the CDR3 reads CASSQRVDEKLFF. CDR3 DNA sequence: TGTGCCAGTAGCCAAAGGGTTGATGAAAAACTGTTTTTT.

V gene TRBV10-2 combines with J gene TRBJ2-7; tentatively, D is TRBD2 (5 bases). V lost 5 bases and J lost 1, with 12 bases in between. Germline CDR1 is WSHSY and CDR2 is SAAADI. CDR3 size: 14 residues. The CDR3 protein is CASSNGRVSYEQYF. The CDR3 DNA reads TGCGCCAGCAGTAATGGGCGGGTGTCCTACGAGCAGTACTTC.

This chain links TRBV6-2 or TRBV6-3 with TRBJ2-2; 7 bases are a match to TRBD1. The CDR3 has 17 amino acids. Germline lookup yields CDR1 MNHEY and CDR2 SVGEGT. The trim removed 3 bases at V and 2 bases at J, leaving 9 bases unmatched. The chain's CDR3 is CASSYRLGGRNTGELFF. CDR3 nucleotides: TGTGCCAGCAGTTATCGGTTAGGGGGCCGAAACACCGGGGAGCTGTTTTTT.

V and J are TRBV6-5 and TRBJ2-7, with a possible D match to TRBD2 (6 bases). CDR3 size: 13 residues. Germline loops: CDR1 MNHEY, CDR2 SVGAGI. Trimming pared 6 bases from V and 7 bases from J, leaving 16 bases between. CDR3: CASRRDSRSEQYF. CDR3 sequence (DNA): TGTGCCAGCAGGAGGGACTCCCGGAGTGAGCAGTACTTC.

The chain employs TRBV11-2 and TRBJ1-6; D is possibly TRBD1 (5 bases). The germline gives CDR1 SGHAT, CDR2 FQNNGV. Trimming pared 5 bases from V and 0 bases from J, leaving 11 bases between. The CDR3 extends over 16 amino acids. CDR3: CASSGDFSSYNSPLHF. The CDR3 DNA reads TGTGCCAGCAGCGGGGACTTTAGCTCCTATAATTCACCCCTCCACTTT.

The chain carries TRBV11-3 and TRBJ1-2; no clear D. CDR3 length equals 15 residues. With 3 bases removed from V and 4 bases from J, the gap between germline ends came to 15 bases. CDR1 is SGHNT, CDR2 YENEEA, per germline. In DNA form, the CDR3 reads TGTGCCAGCAGCTTCGGACCCAAGATACCCTATGGCTACACCTTC. This gives the protein CASSFGPKIPYGYTF. Complete variable domain (other parts from reference TRBV11-3 and TRBJ1-2): EAGVVQSPRYKIIEKKQPVAFWCNPISGHNTLYWYLQNLGQGPELLIRYENEEAVDDSQLPKDRFSAERLKGVDSTLKIQPAELGDSAVYLCASSFGPKIPYGYTFGSGTRLTVV.

The chain combines TRBV5-4 with TRBJ1-1; a possible D gene is TRBD1 (5 bases). This CDR3 is built from 15 residues. V was trimmed by 0 bases and J by 0 bases, leaving 9 bases between them. Germline loops: CDR1 SGHNT, CDR2 YYREEE (reference sequence). This CDR3 is CASSLAEGMNTEAFF. The CDR3 coding sequence is TGTGCCAGCAGCTTGGCCGAGGGGATGAACACTGAAGCTTTCTTT. The full variable domain, with the rest looked up from reference TRBV5-4 and TRBJ1-1, is ETGVTQSPTHLIKTRGQQVTLRCSSQSGHNTVSWYQQALGQGPQFIFQYYREEENGRGNFPPRFSGLQFPNYSSELNVNALELDDSALYLCASSLAEGMNTEAFFGQGTRLTVV.

This clone showed up just a few times. V and J are TRBV28 and TRBJ2-3, with D possibly being TRBD2 (6 bases). Deletions cut 5 bases from V and 5 bases from J, with 11 bases between. The CDR3 has 13 amino acids. CDR1 and CDR2 (germline): MDHEN, SYDVKM. CDR3 loop: CASSALRGDTQYF. As DNA, the CDR3 is TGTGCCAGCAGTGCGTTGCGGGGAGATACGCAGTATTTT.

The gene calls are TRBV2 and TRBJ1-4; D remains unclear. Germline V gene lookup returns CDR1 SNHLY and CDR2 FYNNEI. Trimming removed 1 base from V and 8 bases from J, with 8 bases in between. This CDR3 has 13 residues. DNA for the CDR3: TGTGCCAGCAGTGAAGAGGCAGAGGAAAAACTGTTTTTT. The encoded protein is CASSEEAEEKLFF.

At least ten counts were recorded for this clone. The genes are TRBV7-3 and TRBJ2-2, with unresolved D. The germline V gene encodes CDR1 SGHTA and CDR2 FQGTGA. V was shortened by 1 base and J by 6 bases, with 6 bases between the two germline ends. The CDR3 spans 13 residues. Here the CDR3 reads CASSLNSAGELFF. DNA of the CDR3: TGTGCCAGCAGCTTAAATTCGGCCGGGGAGCTGTTTTTT.

The CDR3: CASSPLGTQETQYF. In nucleotides, the CDR3 is TGTGCCAGCAGCCCCCTGGGCACTCAGGAGACCCAGTACTTC. This rearrangement joins TRBV11-1 to TRBJ2-5, with no clear D. CDR1 and CDR2 from the germline V gene are SGHAT and FQDESV (reference sequence). The CDR3 spans 14 residues. V lost 5 bases and J 5 bases, leaving 15 bases between the germline ends.

This chain joins TRBV5-4 and TRBJ1-1, with 8 bases that match TRBD1. The CDR3 loop spans 16 amino acids. From germline, CDR1 is SGHNT and CDR2 YYREEE (reference sequence). Trimming cost V 2 bases and J 4 bases; bases outside gene matches: 10. In DNA, the CDR3 is TGTGCCAGCAGCTTTGATCAGGGGGCGCGATTCACTGAAGCTTTCTTT. This encodes CASSFDQGARFTEAFF.

The chain has TRBV6-5 and TRBJ1-1; no definite D call. In germline, CDR1 is MNHEY, CDR2 SVGAGI. The CDR3 length is 13 residues. The V end was cut by 6 bases, the J end by 3 bases, with 11 bases between. The CDR3 here is CASRIGPHTEAFF. The CDR3 coding sequence is TGTGCCAGCAGGATAGGGCCGCACACTGAAGCTTTCTTT.

V and J are TRBV5-5 and TRBJ1-5, with D perhaps TRBD1 (5 bases). The germline V gene has CDR1 SGHKS and CDR2 YYEKEE (reference sequence). Trimming took 0 bases from V and 0 from J, leaving 7 bases between them. This CDR3 has 15 residues. CDR3 in DNA: TGTGCCAGCAGCTTGGGACAGTTTAGCAATCAGCCCCAGCATTTT. Its protein is CASSLGQFSNQPQHF.

This clone was counted a single time. The V call is TRBV30, the J call TRBJ1-1, with no clear D. Germline CDR1 reads GTSNPN; CDR2 reads SVGIG (reference sequence). There are 14 residues in the CDR3. The V end lost 2 bases, the J end lost 2 bases, and 12 bases lay between the germline ends. The CDR3 is CAWSRLGYNTEAFF. CDR3 nucleotides: TGTGCCTGGAGTCGGTTGGGGTACAACACTGAAGCTTTCTTT.

The chain combines TRBV6-5 with TRBJ1-1; possible D gene TRBD1, 5 bases. Germline V gene sequence: CDR1 MNHEY, CDR2 SVGAGI. The CDR3 is 13 amino acids. The V gene lost 7 bases and the J gene lost 4 bases, with 13 bases spanning the gap. CDR3 sequence (DNA): TGTGCCAGCAAGATGGGGCTTGCCACTGAAGCTTTCTTT. Protein product: CASKMGLATEAFF.

The rearrangement joins TRBV29-1 to TRBJ1-2; tentatively, D is TRBD1 (5 bases). Deletions cut 1 base from V and 8 bases from J, with 20 bases between. The CDR3 extends over 15 amino acids. Germline assignment: CDR1 SQVTM and CDR2 ANQGSEA. This chain's CDR3 is CSVEAGRARGRGYTF. The DNA for the CDR3 is TGCAGCGTTGAAGCGGGAAGAGCTAGGGGCCGAGGCTACACCTTC.

A single count supports this clone. The chain couples TRBV6-5 to TRBJ2-7, with TRBD1 identical over 7 bases. CDR1 is MNHEY and CDR2 is SVGAGI in the germline V gene. Losses at the gene ends were 4 bases for V and 3 bases for J; bases not matched to a gene: 12. The CDR3 is 16 residues long. The CDR3 spells CASSFSTGTLNYEQYF. For the CDR3, the DNA is TGTGCCAGCAGTTTCTCGACAGGGACGCTCAACTACGAGCAGTACTTC.

V is TRBV13 and J is TRBJ1-6; TRBD1 might be the D (5 bases). Germline CDR1 and CDR2: PRHDT and FYEKMQ (reference sequence). The CDR3 has 14 residues. Trimming stripped 4 bases from V and 7 bases from J, with 11 bases between. The CDR3 DNA is TGTGCCAGCAGCTCGGACAACTTAAATTCACCCCTCCACTTT. Amino acid sequence: CASSSDNLNSPLHF.

The chain recombines TRBV18 with TRBJ2-3; no reliable D call. Trimming removed 2 bases from V and 5 bases from J, with 17 bases in between. Germline V CDR1 and CDR2: KGHSH, LQKENI. The CDR3 loop spans 16 amino acids. The CDR3 DNA reads as TGTGCCAGCTCACCAGGCACGGGTTTCGATGGAGATACGCAGTATTTT. Translating gives CASSPGTGFDGDTQYF.

This rearrangement joins TRBV6-5 to TRBJ2-7, with 11 bases matching TRBD2. This CDR3 is 14 amino acids long. Germline CDR1 is MNHEY and CDR2 is SVGAGI. V shed 7 bases and J 3 bases; nucleotides not matched to a gene: 5. The CDR3 is CASMKTSGNYEQYF. In nucleotides, the CDR3 is TGTGCCAGCATGAAGACTAGCGGGAACTACGAGCAGTACTTC.

This chain uses TRBV10-3 with TRBJ2-1, with D perhaps matching TRBD1 or TRBD2 (5 bases each). V shed 4 bases and J shed 4 bases, with 26 bases lying between them. Per germline, CDR1 ENHRY and CDR2 SYGVKD. The CDR3 has 19 residues. The CDR3 sequence is CAISGGTSAGLRSYNEQFF. The CDR3, as DNA: TGTGCCATCAGTGGGGGGACCTCAGCCGGCTTGAGGAGTTACAATGAGCAGTTCTTC.

The DNA for the CDR3 is TGTGCCAGCAGCCAAGAAATACAGGGGGCCTACGAGCAGTACTTC. Translating it yields CASSQEIQGAYEQYF. The chain has TRBV4-2 and TRBJ2-7, with 8 positions matching TRBD1. CDR3 length equals 15 residues. Germline CDR1 is LGHNA and CDR2 is YNFKEQ. After removal of 0 bases from V and 2 bases from J, the junction contained 3 bases not matched to a gene.

The chain uses TRBV5-1 and TRBJ2-5; TRBD2 aligns across 8 bases. Germline V gene data show CDR1 as SGHRS and CDR2 as YFSETQ. Trimming took 4 bases from V and 5 from J; bases not matched to a gene: 10. There are 15 residues in the CDR3. The CDR3 DNA is TGCGCCAGCAGCCCTCTGAGCGGGGGTGCTGAGACCCAGTACTTC. Amino acids: CASSPLSGGAETQYF.

The rearrangement uses TRBV6-5 and TRBJ1-1; 8 bases are shared with TRBD1. The CDR3 has 16 residues. V lost 4 bases, J lost 2 bases, and 9 bases stayed unmatched. CDR1 and CDR2 from the germline V gene are MNHEY and SVGAGI. CDR3 nucleotide sequence: TGTGCCAGCAGTTTCCGAACCACAGGGGGAAACACTGAAGCTTTCTTT. Translating gives CASSFRTTGGNTEAFF.

This chain connects TRBV5-3 to TRBJ1-2, with D possibly being TRBD1 (5 bases). TRBV5-3 is designated an ORF whose function remains uncertain. The CDR3 has 14 residues. V lost 9 bases to trimming and J lost 3 bases, with 18 bases between them. CDR3 region: CATYVLGVYYGYTF. CDR3 coding DNA: TGTGCCACTTATGTACTGGGGGTTTACTATGGCTACACCTTC.

V gene TRBV28 combines with J gene TRBJ2-2, with 10 bases that match TRBD2. Germline-derived CDR1 and CDR2 are MDHEN and SYDVKM. With 5 bases clipped from V and 6 bases from J, the junction kept 18 bases outside the gene matches. The CDR3 totals 19 residues. CDR3 nucleotides: TGTGCCAGCAGTCCGGGCAGCCTAGCGGGAGTATTGGCCCCCGGGGAGCTGTTTTTT. It encodes CASSPGSLAGVLAPGELFF.

V gene TRBV19 combines with J gene TRBJ2-2, with 8 bases fitting TRBD2. Unmatched junction bases numbered 9, after V lost 3 bases and J lost 6 bases. Per germline, CDR1 LNHDA and CDR2 SQIVND (reference sequence). The CDR3 consists of 16 residues. The CDR3 bases are TGTGCCAGTAGTATGAGCGGGGGCATGGGGGCCGGGGAGCTGTTTTTT. This gives the protein CASSMSGGMGAGELFF.

The V call is TRBV7-2, the J call TRBJ2-1, with D possibly called TRBD1 or TRBD2 (5 bases each). V was cut by 4 bases and J by 4 bases, with 11 bases left in between. This CDR3 comprises 14 residues. CDR1 and CDR2 (germline): SGHTA, FQGNSA. The CDR3 DNA reads TGTGCCAGCAGCTCCTCGGGACCTTACAATGAGCAGTTCTTC. Translation: CASSSSGPYNEQFF.

The chain joins TRBV18 to TRBJ1-1; TRBD1 agrees at 8 bases. The CDR3 totals 17 residues. Germline CDR1 reads KGHSH; CDR2 reads LQKENI. The V segment lost 2 bases and the J segment 1 base; nucleotides outside the gene matches: 9. CDR3 residues: CASSPFTSGTGNTEAFF. CDR3 bases: TGTGCCAGCTCACCATTCACTTCCGGGACAGGGAACACTGAAGCTTTCTTT.